A single sample is the source of the 10 T cell receptor beta chains below, sequenced in a study of T cell repertoires in cytomegalovirus infection (dated 2019 in TCRdb). Sequencing took place on an Illumina HiSeq 1500. TCRdb ran its own pipeline on the public reads, namely fastp trimming at Q25 and MiXCR clone calling, and kept in-frame beta chains. Rows with a matching CDR3 protein are joined into one entry that keeps the most common DNA and genes. This sample has some 800,000 distinct CDR3 sequences in its table, and less than 35% of those were observed once. Clones ranked in the top ten supply around an eighth of the sample. Antigens for these TCRs are unknown. The sample's treatment or condition label, in plain terms: in vitro stimulation with specific CMV peptide epitopes to enrich CMV-specific T cells. The sequencing here drew on cultured CD8+ T cells from PBMCs, taken from culture after CMV antigen stimulation. The receptors were sampled from a human donor in good health (CMV status not recorded). Some clones in this sample may be carry-over from other donors' samples.

This clonotype was counted ten times or more. In DNA form, the CDR3 reads TGTGCCAGCAGTTTATATAGCTCTGGAAACACCATATATTTT. Translation gives CASSLYSSGNTIYF. The gene calls are TRBV12-3 or TRBV12-4 and TRBJ1-3; D ambiguous. V gave up 2 bases and J gave up 0 bases, with 5 bases separating them. The length of the CDR3 is 14 residues.

V usage is TRBV6-5 and J usage is TRBJ2-2; possible D gene TRBD1, 5 bases. The CDR3 sequence is 16 residues long. Germline assignment: CDR1 MNHEY and CDR2 SVGAGI. V lost 0 bases and J lost 6, with 14 bases in between. The CDR3 sequence is CASSYSAGLNAGELFF. In DNA form, the CDR3 reads TGTGCCAGCAGTTACTCGGCAGGGCTTAACGCCGGGGAGCTGTTTTTT.

V and J are TRBV7-8 and TRBJ1-3, with 9 bases that match TRBD1. After removal of 4 bases from V and 7 bases from J, the junction contained 5 bases not matched to a gene. The CDR3 consists of 14 residues. The germline gives CDR1 SGHVS, CDR2 FQNEAQ. The CDR3 coding sequence is TGTGCCAGCAGCTGGACAGGGGTTAGCAACACCATATATTTT. Its translation is CASSWTGVSNTIYF.

This chain links TRBV5-1 with TRBJ1-5; D possibly corresponds to TRBD1 (5 bases). The CDR3 has 16 amino acids. The V end lost 0 bases, the J end lost 1 base, and 11 bases lay between the germline ends. Germline V gene lookup returns CDR1 SGHRS and CDR2 YFSETQ. The DNA for the CDR3 is TGCGCCAGCAGCTTGGCCCCCCAGGGAAGCAATCAGCCCCAGCATTTT. Translating it yields CASSLAPQGSNQPQHF.

The rearrangement links TRBV11-2 to TRBJ1-2; no definite D call. Between the trimmed V and J ends, which lost 5 bases and 5 bases, there was a span of 12 bases. The CDR3 length is 13 residues. CDR1 is SGHAT, CDR2 FQNNGV, per germline. The CDR3 bases are TGTGCCAGCAGCCACCAGGCGGGGTATGGCTACACCTTC. This translates into CASSHQAGYGYTF.

This clonotype occurred a few times. The chain links TRBV5-4 to TRBJ1-4; 12 positions agree with TRBD1. Trimming cost V 3 bases and J 7 bases; bases outside gene matches: 10. CDR1 and CDR2 from the germline V gene are SGHNT and YYREEE (reference sequence). The CDR3 sequence is 17 residues long. Here the CDR3 reads CASSSGTGGAKGEKLFF. The CDR3 nucleotides are TGTGCCAGCAGCTCCGGGACAGGGGGCGCAAAGGGTGAAAAACTGTTTTTT.

This clonotype was seen only a few times. The V and J genes are TRBV7-9 and TRBJ2-5; D gene ambiguous. The ends were cut back, 0 bases at V and 2 bases at J, with 13 bases in the middle. CDR1 is SEHNR, CDR2 FQNEAQ, per germline (reference sequence). The CDR3 sequence is 16 residues long. The DNA of the CDR3 is TGTGCCAGCAGCTTAGCAACCAGGACGGCACAAGAGACCCAGTACTTC. Translated: CASSLATRTAQETQYF.

The chain joins TRBV27 to TRBJ1-1, with D hard to call. This CDR3 is 15 amino acids long. Germline V lookup: CDR1 MNHEY, CDR2 SMNVEV (reference sequence). V shed 6 bases and J shed 0 bases, with 14 bases lying between them. The CDR3 here is CASSPLPPLNTEAFF. The CDR3 bases are TGTGCCAGCAGCCCGCTTCCACCATTGAACACTGAAGCTTTCTTT.

The V gene is TRBV6-8, the J gene TRBJ1-1; perhaps TRBD1 as D (6 bases). Germline V gives CDR1 MNHGY, CDR2 SAAAGT. This CDR3 is 15 amino acids long. V lost 5 bases to trimming and J lost 5 bases, with 18 bases between them. CDR3 DNA: TGTGCCAGCAGTAGTTGGGACACCCCGAGGACTGAAGCTTTCTTT. It translates to CASSSWDTPRTEAFF.

The table lists this clonotype with a few counts. The chain links TRBV11-2 to TRBJ2-2, with 10 nucleotides matching TRBD1. J was trimmed by 6 bases and V by 2 bases; bases with no gene match: 6. CDR1 SGHAT and CDR2 FQNNGV come from the germline V gene. The CDR3 spans 16 residues. CDR3 coding DNA: TGTGCCAGCAGCTTATTGGGGACAGGGGTAGCCGGGGAGCTGTTTTTT. Translating gives CASSLLGTGVAGELFF.